The 15 T cell receptor beta chains listed next were all sequenced from one sample in a study of cytotoxic CD8 clonotypes in ibrutinib-treated CLL. Sequencing was performed with immunoSEQ multiplex PCR; in TCRdb, only in-frame clones are kept and a portion is missing. The repertoire holds tens of thousands of clones, 60% to 80% seen once, with roughly 13% in the top ten. Specimen: PBMCs, collected after 12 months of ibrutinib treatment. These receptors were collected from a human donor with chronic lymphocytic leukemia.

The chain combines TRBV9 with TRBJ1-6; 8 bases fit TRBD1. The CDR3 is 16 amino acids. Germline V CDR1 and CDR2: SGDLS, YYNGEE. Unmatched junction bases numbered 7, after V lost 0 bases and J lost 8 bases. The CDR3 bases are TGTGCCAGCAGCGTAGTGGAGGCAGGGGGCGATTCACCCCTCCACTTT. This codes for CASSVVEAGGDSPLHF.

This clone is classed as medium-sized. The chain carries TRBV4-1 and TRBJ2-7, with D possibly matching TRBD2 (5 bases). V was cut by 4 bases and J by 2 bases, with 18 bases left in between. The germline V gene encodes CDR1 MGHRA and CDR2 YSYEKL. CDR3 length equals 16 residues. This CDR3 is CASSPHRAGPPYEQYF. CDR3 nucleotide sequence: TGCGCCAGCAGCCCACATCGGGCGGGCCCTCCCTACGAGCAGTACTTC.

This clone was seen more than once but under ten times. V is TRBV5-4 and J is TRBJ2-1; TRBD2 matches 14 bases. The germline gives CDR1 SGHNT, CDR2 YYREEE (reference sequence). The CDR3 runs to 15 residues. The junction had 5 bases not matched to a gene; V was cut back by 2 bases and J by 10 bases. The CDR3 loop is CASSFGLAGGWEQFF. CDR3 nucleotides: TGTGCCAGCAGCTTCGGACTAGCGGGGGGTTGGGAGCAGTTCTTC.

In its sample, this clone was seen a few times. DNA of the CDR3: TGTGCCAGCAGTGCTGGTGGAGGTCAGTACTTC. This encodes CASSAGGGQYF. The rearrangement links TRBV6-1 to TRBJ2-7; perhaps TRBD2 as D (5 bases). The CDR3 loop spans 11 amino acids. CDR1 and CDR2 from the germline V gene are MNHNS and SASEGT. The V and J ends lost 4 bases and 10 bases respectively, with 11 bases between them.

This chain links TRBV7-3 with TRBJ1-6, with 10 bases that match TRBD1. J lost 7 bases, V lost 2 bases, and 2 bases had no gene match. The CDR3 extends over 15 amino acids. The germline gives CDR1 SGHTA, CDR2 FQGTGA. CDR3 DNA sequence: TGTGCCAGCAGCTTAGGGACAGGGGCGAATTCACCCCTCCACTTT. It codes for CASSLGTGANSPLHF.

V and J are TRBV30 and TRBJ2-7; 8 bases are a match to TRBD2. The CDR3 has 14 residues. The germline CDR1 and CDR2 sequences are GTSNPN and SVGIG (reference sequence). Trimming removed 8 bases from V and 6 bases from J; junction bases left unmatched: 15. In DNA form, the CDR3 reads TGTGCCAGCAGCCCCGGGAGGGGGTCTCGCGAGCAGTACTTC. Amino acid sequence: CASSPGRGSREQYF.

The V and J genes are TRBV4-1 and TRBJ2-1; no definite D call. Germline V gene data show CDR1 as MGHRA and CDR2 as YSYEKL. CDR3 length: 14 residues. V lost 7 bases to trimming and J lost 0 bases, with 10 bases between them. CDR3 protein: CASTMEFSYNEQFF. Here the CDR3 DNA reads TGCGCCAGCACAATGGAGTTCTCCTACAATGAGCAGTTCTTC.

This clone was recorded a few times. This chain links TRBV2 with TRBJ2-1; D gene unclear. Trimming pared 7 bases from V and 5 bases from J, leaving 15 bases between. The CDR3 extends over 14 amino acids. Germline V lookup: CDR1 SNHLY, CDR2 FYNNEI. The CDR3 is CASTPGQNNNEQFF. In DNA form, the CDR3 reads TGTGCCAGCACTCCCGGGCAAAACAACAATGAGCAGTTCTTC. Full variable domain (outside the CDR3, taken from reference TRBV2 and TRBJ2-1): EPEVTQTPSHQVTQMGQEVILRCVPISNHLYFYWYRQILGQKVEFLVSFYNNEISEKSEIFDDQFSVERPDGSNFTLKIRSTKLEDSAMYFCASTPGQNNNEQFFGPGTRLTVL.

The V gene is TRBV6-5, the J gene TRBJ1-6; TRBD1 might be the D (5 bases). With 8 bases removed from V and 7 bases from J, the gap between germline ends came to 15 bases. Germline V gene sequence: CDR1 MNHEY, CDR2 SVGAGI. The CDR3 contains 14 residues. The CDR3 nucleotides read TGTGCCAGCCGGTCCCAGGGAGGGAATTCACCCCTCCACTTT. Residues: CASRSQGGNSPLHF.

V and J are TRBV6-5 and TRBJ1-1, with D tentatively TRBD1 (6 bases). The CDR3 is 14 amino acids. CDR1 and CDR2 from the germline V gene are MNHEY and SVGAGI. V lost 7 bases and J 9 bases, leaving 21 bases between the germline ends. Here the CDR3 reads CASTVGRGGPKAFF. The CDR3 DNA reads as TGTGCCAGCACCGTAGGGAGGGGGGGGCCGAAAGCTTTCTTT.

This clone was counted a few times. The chain joins TRBV5-4 to TRBJ1-2; D is perhaps TRBD1 (5 bases). Per the germline V gene, CDR1 is SGHNT and CDR2 is YYREEE (reference sequence). This CDR3 has 14 residues. Trimming removed 8 bases from V and 3 bases from J, with 17 bases in between. CDR3 amino acids: CASQSERGYYGYTF. The DNA for the CDR3 is TGTGCCAGTCAAAGCGAGCGGGGGTACTATGGCTACACCTTC.

The chain combines TRBV28 with TRBJ1-3; D remains ambiguous. The CDR3 covers 16 residues. V was pared by 6 bases and J by 0 bases, with 15 bases between. CDR1 MDHEN and CDR2 SYDVKM come from the germline V gene. As DNA, the CDR3 is TGTGCCAGCAGCTCACAACAGTCATACTCTGGAAACACCATATATTTT. It is translated as CASSSQQSYSGNTIYF.

This clone was counted between two and nine times. The chain is built from TRBV7-8 and TRBJ1-5; D is unresolved. The germline V gene has CDR1 SGHVS and CDR2 FQNEAQ. The CDR3 contains 15 residues. V dropped 3 bases and J dropped 7 bases, with 16 bases sitting between them. CDR3 residues: CASSLVEGRMQPQHF. CDR3 nucleotide sequence: TGTGCCAGCAGCTTGGTCGAGGGCCGGATGCAGCCCCAGCATTTT.

The J gene is TRBJ1-2, the V gene TRBV18, with a possible D match to TRBD1 (5 bases). Germline assignment: CDR1 KGHSH and CDR2 LQKENI. This CDR3 comprises 14 residues. V lost 0 bases to trimming and J lost 2 bases, with 7 bases between them. CDR3 region: CASSPPGRNYGYTF. The CDR3, as DNA: TGTGCCAGCTCACCACCGGGACGGAACTATGGCTACACCTTC.

This clone was seen a handful of times. The V and J genes are TRBV5-1 and TRBJ2-7, with 10 bases fitting TRBD1. The CDR3 runs 14 residues. With V trimmed by 3 bases and J by 5 bases, 5 bases remained unmatched. Germline V lookup: CDR1 SGHRS, CDR2 YFSETQ. CDR3 bases: TGCGCCAGCAGCTCGGACAGGGGGATCGACGAGCAGTACTTC. Protein product: CASSSDRGIDEQYF.